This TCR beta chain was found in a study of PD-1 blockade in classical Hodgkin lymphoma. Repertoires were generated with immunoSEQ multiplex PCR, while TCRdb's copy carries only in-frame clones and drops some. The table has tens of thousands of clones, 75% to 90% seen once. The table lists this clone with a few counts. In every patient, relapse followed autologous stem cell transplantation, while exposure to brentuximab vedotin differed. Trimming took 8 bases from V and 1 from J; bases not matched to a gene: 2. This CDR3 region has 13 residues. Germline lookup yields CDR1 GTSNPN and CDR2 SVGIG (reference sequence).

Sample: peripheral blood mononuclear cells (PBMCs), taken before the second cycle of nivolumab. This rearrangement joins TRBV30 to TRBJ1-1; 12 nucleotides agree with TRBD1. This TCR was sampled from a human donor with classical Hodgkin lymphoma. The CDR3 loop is CARDRGPNTEAFF. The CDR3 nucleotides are TGTGCCCGGGACAGGGGGCCGAACACTGAAGCTTTCTTT.